Listed here are 25 T cell receptor beta chains from one sample, sequenced in a study of OX40 agonist ivuxolimab in advanced cancers. Assay used: immunoSEQ multiplex PCR; TCRdb lists only in-frame clones, some missing. The sample contains over 65,000 clones, over 70% of which appear only once. Sequenced here: CD4+ or CD8+ T cells sorted from blood, sampled in a trial of the OX40 agonist ivuxolimab. The receptors shown here come from an adult with an advanced solid tumor such as melanoma, head and neck, liver or kidney cancer.

This chain uses TRBV7-7 with TRBJ1-1, with D unresolved. The CDR3 is 13 residues long. CDR1 and CDR2 from the germline V gene are SSHAT and FNYEAQ (reference sequence). V lost 5 bases and J 4 bases, leaving 11 bases between the germline ends. Here the CDR3 reads CASSTGWGTEAFF. CDR3 in DNA: TGTGCCAGCAGCACGGGCTGGGGCACTGAAGCTTTCTTT.

Relative to its sample, this clone is medium-sized. The chain has TRBV5-4 and TRBJ2-3, with a tentative D call TRBD2 (5 bases). V lost 6 bases to trimming and J lost 0 bases, with 14 bases between them. This CDR3 region has 15 residues. Germline V gene lookup returns CDR1 SGHNT and CDR2 YYREEE (reference sequence). The CDR3 protein is CASTISRTSTDTQYF. The CDR3, as DNA: TGTGCCAGCACCATATCCCGGACTAGCACAGATACGCAGTATTTT.

This sequence joins TRBV29-1 and TRBJ1-1; possible D gene TRBD1, 5 bases. The ends were cut back, 7 bases at V and 4 bases at J, with 10 bases in the middle. The CDR3 consists of 11 residues. Germline CDR1 SQVTM, CDR2 ANQGSEA. Here the CDR3 reads CSGGGVTEAFF. The CDR3 coding sequence is TGCAGCGGTGGGGGTGTCACTGAAGCTTTCTTT.

The genes are TRBV6-1 and TRBJ2-7; D gene ambiguous. This CDR3 has 12 amino acids. The V and J ends lost 2 bases and 7 bases respectively, with 9 bases between them. Germline CDR1 MNHNS, CDR2 SASEGT. The CDR3 spells CASSELAREQYF. The CDR3 DNA reads as TGTGCCAGCAGTGAATTGGCGAGGGAGCAGTACTTC.

The chain employs TRBV6-4 and TRBJ2-3; 12 nucleotides agree with TRBD2. With V trimmed by 4 bases and J by 4 bases, 3 bases remained unmatched. CDR3 size: 15 residues. Germline V gene lookup returns CDR1 MRHNA and CDR2 SNTAGT. The CDR3 DNA reads TGTGCCAGCAGTGCTAGCGGGGGGGCCCCAGATACGCAGTATTTT. The encoded protein is CASSASGGAPDTQYF.

This sequence joins TRBV14 and TRBJ2-1; a possible D gene is TRBD2 (5 bases). The CDR3 is 16 amino acids. Germline CDR1 reads SGHDN; CDR2 reads FVKESK. V was shortened by 1 base and J by 6 bases, with 16 bases between the two germline ends. The CDR3 nucleotides are TGTGCCAGCAGCCAAGTGGTAGGGAGTTATGGCAATGAGCAGTTCTTC. Its protein product is CASSQVVGSYGNEQFF.

The J gene is TRBJ2-3, the V gene TRBV29-1; 9 bases line up with TRBD1. The CDR3 runs to 12 residues. Per the germline V gene, CDR1 is SQVTM and CDR2 is ANQGSEA. Trimming removed 4 bases from V and 11 bases from J; junction bases left unmatched: 7. The CDR3 sequence is CSVVGTGRKQYF. CDR3 coding DNA: TGCAGCGTTGTCGGGACAGGGAGGAAGCAGTATTTT.

The CDR3 nucleotides read TGTGCCAGCAGCCAGGATGGCGCTAACACTGAAGCTTTCTTT. Amino acids: CASSQDGANTEAFF. The V call is TRBV11-2, the J call TRBJ1-1; no reliable D call. Trimming took 5 bases from V and 2 from J, leaving 12 bases between them. This CDR3 has 14 amino acids. CDR1 and CDR2 from the germline V gene are SGHAT and FQNNGV. The full variable domain, completed using reference TRBV11-2 and TRBJ1-1, is EAGVAQSPRYKIIEKRQSVAFWCNPISGHATLYWYQQILGQGPKLLIQFQNNGVVDDSQLPKDRFSAERLKGVDSTLKIQPAKLEDSAVYLCASSQDGANTEAFFGQGTRLTVV.

The V call is TRBV4-1, the J call TRBJ2-1, with D perhaps matching TRBD1 (5 bases). Germline CDR1 MGHRA, CDR2 YSYEKL. This CDR3 region has 16 residues. Deletions cut 0 bases from V and 4 bases from J, with 13 bases between. In DNA, the CDR3 is TGCGCCAGCAGCCAAGAAGCAGGGATCGGGTACAATGAGCAGTTCTTC. Its translation: CASSQEAGIGYNEQFF.

CDR3 in amino acids: CASSPLAQSSYEQYF. The DNA for the CDR3 is TGTGCCAGCAGCCCACTAGCGCAAAGCTCCTACGAGCAGTACTTC. The chain joins TRBV6-5 to TRBJ2-7, with 7 bases fitting TRBD2. The V segment lost 6 bases and the J segment 0 bases; nucleotides outside the gene matches: 8. CDR3 size: 15 residues. CDR1 and CDR2 (germline): MNHEY, SVGAGI.

The DNA for the CDR3 is TGTGCCAGCAGACCCACGGGACTAGCGGAGCTAGGCCATACGCAGTATTTT. Amino acids: CASRPTGLAELGHTQYF. The chain joins TRBV14 to TRBJ2-3, with 11 bases lining up with TRBD2. This CDR3 has 17 amino acids. J gave up 7 bases and V 6 bases, and 15 bases lay outside the gene matches. Germline V gene lookup returns CDR1 SGHDN and CDR2 FVKESK.

This chain links TRBV29-1 with TRBJ1-2; D perhaps matches TRBD1 (5 bases). V dropped 4 bases and J dropped 5 bases, with 17 bases sitting between them. The germline V gene encodes CDR1 SQVTM and CDR2 ANQGSEA. The CDR3 sequence is 14 residues long. CDR3 sequence (DNA): TGCAGCGTTGCCCCGGGAGGGGAGGGATATGGCTACACCTTC. Amino acid sequence: CSVAPGGEGYGYTF.

The V gene is TRBV19, the J gene TRBJ1-5, with 7 positions matching TRBD1. V lost 5 bases and J lost 2; bases outside the gene matches: 3. Germline CDR1 is LNHDA and CDR2 is SQIVND (reference sequence). This CDR3 has 14 residues. The CDR3 nucleotides read TGTGCCAGTAGTGGACAGGCAGGCAATCAGCCCCAGCATTTT. This translates into CASSGQAGNQPQHF.

The genes are TRBV14 and TRBJ1-5, with no clear D. There are 12 residues in the CDR3. Germline V gene lookup returns CDR1 SGHDN and CDR2 FVKESK. V was shortened by 4 bases and J by 15 bases, with 16 bases between the two germline ends. The CDR3 spells CASSLKSRLSHF. Written as DNA, the CDR3 is TGTGCCAGCAGCCTAAAAAGCCGACTTTCGCATTTT.

The genes are TRBV6-5 and TRBJ2-7; D possibly matches TRBD1 or TRBD2 (5 bases each). This CDR3 is built from 15 residues. The germline gives CDR1 MNHEY, CDR2 SVGAGI. Trimming shortened V by 6 bases and J by 0 bases, and 15 bases separated the two germline ends. Written as DNA, the CDR3 is TGTGCCAGCAGCACGGGGACGGATCCCTCCTACGAGCAGTACGTC. It encodes CASSTGTDPSYEQYV.

V is TRBV6-5 and J is TRBJ2-5; D is perhaps TRBD1 or TRBD2 (6 bases each). The V end lost 1 base, the J end lost 9 bases, and 15 bases lay between the germline ends. This CDR3 is 14 amino acids long. Looked up from germline, CDR1 is MNHEY and CDR2 is SVGAGI. The CDR3 nucleotides are TGTGCCAGCAGTTACTTGGGGGACATAGCGGCCCAGTACTTC. Translating it yields CASSYLGDIAAQYF.

The chain has TRBV27 and TRBJ2-1; D remains unclear. The CDR3 runs to 13 residues. Germline V gives CDR1 MNHEY, CDR2 SMNVEV (reference sequence). Trimming took 2 bases from V and 6 from J, leaving 8 bases between them. In DNA form, the CDR3 reads TGTGCCAGCAGTTTAACTCGCGTCAATGAGCAGTTCTTC. It codes for CASSLTRVNEQFF.

This clone has a handful of counts. Written as DNA, the CDR3 is TGTGCCAGCAGCCAAGATAAGGCAGGGGAATATGGCTACACCTTC. It encodes CASSQDKAGEYGYTF. The V and J genes are TRBV4-2 and TRBJ1-2, with D perhaps matching TRBD1 (6 bases). The CDR3 is made up of 15 amino acids. The germline CDR1 and CDR2 sequences are LGHNA and YNFKEQ. V lost 0 bases and J 5 bases, leaving 13 bases between the germline ends.

Points on this clone: An end of the junction differs from the germline gene, which may be a read error. The V gene is TRBV23-1, the J gene TRBJ2-6; 8 bases map to TRBD1. TRBV23-1 is annotated as an ORF whose role is uncertain. CDR3 length: 16 residues. The CDR3 region has the DNA TGCGCCAGCAGTCATATCAGGGGGCCCGGGGCCAACGTCCTGGCTTTC. Its protein product is CASSHIRGPGANVLAF.

This chain links TRBV7-6 with TRBJ2-1, with D tentatively TRBD2 (6 bases). V shed 5 bases and J shed 9 bases, with 20 bases lying between them. Germline CDR1 and CDR2: SGHVS and FNYEAQ. This CDR3 comprises 15 residues. CDR3 loop: CASSAQSGLLVEQFF. In DNA form, the CDR3 reads TGTGCCAGCAGCGCACAAAGCGGGCTTTTGGTTGAGCAGTTCTTC. The whole variable domain, filled in from reference TRBV7-6 and TRBJ2-1, reads GAGVSQSPRYKVTKRGQDVALRCDPISGHVSLYWYRQALGQGPEFLTYFNYEAQQDKSGLPNDRFSAERPEGSISTLTIQRTEQRDSAMYRCASSAQSGLLVEQFFGPGTRLTVL.

This clone has just one count. This chain's CDR3 is CATSLPLGGAVRNEQFF. CDR3 coding DNA: TGTGCCACCAGCCTTCCCCTGGGGGGGGCTGTTCGGAATGAGCAGTTCTTC. This chain uses TRBV15 with TRBJ2-1; tentatively, D is TRBD2 (7 bases). CDR1 and CDR2 from the germline V gene are LNHNV and YYDKDF (reference sequence). This CDR3 comprises 17 residues. The V end lost 5 bases, the J end lost 7 bases, and 24 bases lay between the germline ends.

This chain joins TRBV28 and TRBJ2-7; 8 nucleotides agree with TRBD2. Unmatched junction bases numbered 6, after V lost 4 bases and J lost 7 bases. This CDR3 region has 13 residues. Looked up from germline, CDR1 is MDHEN and CDR2 is SYDVKM. The CDR3, as DNA: TGTGCCAGCAGTTACTCCTTAGCGGGGGAGCAGTACTTC. Amino acid sequence: CASSYSLAGEQYF.

V gene TRBV27 combines with J gene TRBJ1-1, with D unresolved. Trimming shortened V by 8 bases and J by 3 bases, and 10 bases separated the two germline ends. The CDR3 is made up of 12 amino acids. The germline V gene has CDR1 MNHEY and CDR2 SMNVEV (reference sequence). The CDR3 nucleotides are TGTGCCAGCGGGCGTGGGTACACTGAAGCTTTCTTT. The encoded protein is CASGRGYTEAFF.

This clone appeared a single time. V is TRBV28 and J is TRBJ2-5; no definite D call. The J call could be wrong; TRBJ2-7 is a better fit for the DNA end. This CDR3 contains 14 residues. The germline V gene has CDR1 MDHEN and CDR2 SYDVKM. The CDR3 loop reads CATTPGHMTYEQYF. The CDR3 coding sequence is TGTGCCACAACGCCTGGGCATATGACCTACGAGCAGTACTTC.

The chain joins TRBV6-6 to TRBJ1-1, with 9 nucleotides matching TRBD1. The J segment lost 2 bases and the V segment lost 2 bases, leaving 3 bases of the junction unmatched. Looked up from germline, CDR1 is MNHNY and CDR2 is SVGAGI (reference sequence). The CDR3 length is 15 residues. CDR3 residues: CASSYRTGVNTEAFF. CDR3 sequence (DNA): TGTGCCAGCAGTTACCGGACAGGGGTAAACACTGAAGCTTTCTTT.